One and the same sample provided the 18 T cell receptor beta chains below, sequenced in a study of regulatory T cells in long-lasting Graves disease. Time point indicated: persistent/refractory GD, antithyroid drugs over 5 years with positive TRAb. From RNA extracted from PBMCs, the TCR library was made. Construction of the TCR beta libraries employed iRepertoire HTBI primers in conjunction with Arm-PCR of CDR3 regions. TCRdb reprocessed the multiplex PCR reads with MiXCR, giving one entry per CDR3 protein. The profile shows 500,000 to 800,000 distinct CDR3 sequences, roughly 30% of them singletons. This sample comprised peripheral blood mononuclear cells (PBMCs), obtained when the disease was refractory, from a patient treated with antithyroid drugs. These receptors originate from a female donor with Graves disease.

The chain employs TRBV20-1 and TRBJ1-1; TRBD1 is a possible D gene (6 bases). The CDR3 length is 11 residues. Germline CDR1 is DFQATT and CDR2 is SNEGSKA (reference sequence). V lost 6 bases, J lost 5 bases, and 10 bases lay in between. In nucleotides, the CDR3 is TGCAGTGCAAACAGGGTTACTGAAGCTTTCTTT. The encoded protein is CSANRVTEAFF.

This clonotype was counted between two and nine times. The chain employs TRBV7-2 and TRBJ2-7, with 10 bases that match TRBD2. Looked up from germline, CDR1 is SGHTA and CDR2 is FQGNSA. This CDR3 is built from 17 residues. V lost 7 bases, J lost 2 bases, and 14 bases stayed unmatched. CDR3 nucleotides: TGTGCCAGCACCCTAAGGCGGGCTAGCGGGAGTACCTACGAGCAGTACTTC. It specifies CASTLRRASGSTYEQYF.

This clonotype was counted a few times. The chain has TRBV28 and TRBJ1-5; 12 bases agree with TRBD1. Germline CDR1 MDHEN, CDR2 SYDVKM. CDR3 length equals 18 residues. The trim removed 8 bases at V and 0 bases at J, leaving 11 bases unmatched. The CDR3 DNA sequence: TGTGCCAGCGGTTGGGACAGGGGGCCGAGGGATAGCAATCAGCCCCAGCATTTT. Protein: CASGWDRGPRDSNQPQHF.

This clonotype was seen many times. As DNA, the CDR3 is TGTGCCAGCAGTTTACCATACCTGACCTATGGCTACACCTTC. Translated, it gives CASSLPYLTYGYTF. The chain links TRBV28 to TRBJ1-2; no reliable D call. Looked up from germline, CDR1 is MDHEN and CDR2 is SYDVKM. The V gene lost 2 bases and the J gene lost 4 bases, with 11 bases spanning the gap. The CDR3 loop spans 14 amino acids.

CDR3 protein: CASSLEGGDTGELFF. CDR3 nucleotides: TGTGCCAGCAGCTTAGAAGGCGGGGACACCGGGGAGCTGTTTTTT. V gene TRBV7-2 combines with J gene TRBJ2-2; a weak D match, TRBD2 (6 bases). The CDR3 runs to 15 residues. V was cut by 1 base and J by 3 bases, with 9 bases left in between. The germline CDR1 and CDR2 sequences are SGHTA and FQGNSA.

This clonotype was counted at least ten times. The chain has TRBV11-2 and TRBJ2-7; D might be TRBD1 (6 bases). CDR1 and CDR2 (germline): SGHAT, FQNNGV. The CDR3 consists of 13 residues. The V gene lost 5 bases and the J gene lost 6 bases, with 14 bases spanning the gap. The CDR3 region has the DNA TGTGCCAGCAGCATCCCCAGGGGTACCGAGCAGTACTTC. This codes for CASSIPRGTEQYF.

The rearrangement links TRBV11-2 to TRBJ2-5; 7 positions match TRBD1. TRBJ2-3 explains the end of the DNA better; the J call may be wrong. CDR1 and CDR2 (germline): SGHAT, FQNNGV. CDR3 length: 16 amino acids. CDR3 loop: CASSLGVGTDQDTQYF. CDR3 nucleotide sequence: TGTGCCAGCAGCTTAGGTGTCGGGACAGATCAAGATACGCAGTATTTT.

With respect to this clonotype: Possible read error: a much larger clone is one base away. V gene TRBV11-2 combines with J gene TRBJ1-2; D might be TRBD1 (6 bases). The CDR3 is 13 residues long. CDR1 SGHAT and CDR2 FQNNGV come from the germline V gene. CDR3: CANSSDRSYGYTF. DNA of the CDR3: TGTGCCAACAGCTCCGACAGGTCCTATGGCTACACCTTC.

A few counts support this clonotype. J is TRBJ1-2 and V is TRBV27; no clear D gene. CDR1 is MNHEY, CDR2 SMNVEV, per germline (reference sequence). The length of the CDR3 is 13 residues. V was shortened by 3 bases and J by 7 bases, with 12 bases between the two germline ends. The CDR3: CASSFGQAGGYTF. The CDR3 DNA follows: TGTGCCAGCAGTTTTGGTCAGGCAGGTGGCTACACCTTC.

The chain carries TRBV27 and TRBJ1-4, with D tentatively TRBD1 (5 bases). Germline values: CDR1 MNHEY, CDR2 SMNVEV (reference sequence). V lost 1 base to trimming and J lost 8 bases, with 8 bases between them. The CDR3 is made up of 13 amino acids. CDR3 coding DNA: TGTGCCAGCAGTTTATGGGGCAGCGAAAAACTGTTTTTT. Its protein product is CASSLWGSEKLFF. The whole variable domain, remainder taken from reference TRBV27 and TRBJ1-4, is EAQVTQNPRYLITVTGKKLTVTCSQNMNHEYMSWYRQDPGLGLRQIYYSMNVEVTDKGDVPEGYKVSRKEKRNFPLILESPSPNQTSLYFCASSLWGSEKLFFGSGTQLSVL.

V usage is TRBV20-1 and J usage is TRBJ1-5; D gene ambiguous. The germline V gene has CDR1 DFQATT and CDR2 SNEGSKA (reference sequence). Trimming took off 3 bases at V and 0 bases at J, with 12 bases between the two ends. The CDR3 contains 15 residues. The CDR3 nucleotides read TGCAGTGCTAGTTCGGGCCGTTATAGCAATCAGCCCCAGCATTTT. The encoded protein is CSASSGRYSNQPQHF.

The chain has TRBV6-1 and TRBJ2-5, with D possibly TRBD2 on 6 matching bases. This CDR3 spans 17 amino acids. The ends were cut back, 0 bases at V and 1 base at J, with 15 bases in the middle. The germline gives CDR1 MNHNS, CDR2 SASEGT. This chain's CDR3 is CASSEALGTSRQETQYF. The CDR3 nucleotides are TGTGCCAGCAGTGAAGCGCTTGGAACTAGCCGCCAAGAGACCCAGTACTTC.

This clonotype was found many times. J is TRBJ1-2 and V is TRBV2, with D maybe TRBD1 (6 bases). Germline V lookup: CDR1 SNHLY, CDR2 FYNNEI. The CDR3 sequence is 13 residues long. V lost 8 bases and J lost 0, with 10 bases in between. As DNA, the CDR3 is TGTGCCAGCCTGGACAGAACTAACTATGGCTACACCTTC. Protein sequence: CASLDRTNYGYTF.

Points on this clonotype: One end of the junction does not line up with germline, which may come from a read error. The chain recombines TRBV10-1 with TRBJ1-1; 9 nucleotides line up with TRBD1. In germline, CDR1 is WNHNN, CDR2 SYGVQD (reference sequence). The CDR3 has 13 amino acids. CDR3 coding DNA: TGCGCCAGCAGTTACGACAGGGGGAATGAAACTTTCTTT. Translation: CASSYDRGNETFF.

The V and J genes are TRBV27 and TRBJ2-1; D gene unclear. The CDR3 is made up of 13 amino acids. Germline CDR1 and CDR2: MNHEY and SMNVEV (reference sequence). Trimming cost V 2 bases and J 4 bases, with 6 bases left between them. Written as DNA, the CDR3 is TGTGCCAGCAGTTTAGATTGGTACAATGAGCAGTTCTTC. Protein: CASSLDWYNEQFF.

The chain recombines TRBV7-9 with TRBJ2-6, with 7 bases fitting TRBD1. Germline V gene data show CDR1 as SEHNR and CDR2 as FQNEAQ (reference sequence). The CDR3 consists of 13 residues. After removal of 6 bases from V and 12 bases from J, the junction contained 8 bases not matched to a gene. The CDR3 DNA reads TGTGCCAGCAGTACCCGACAGGGTTTCGTCCTGACTTTC. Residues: CASSTRQGFVLTF.

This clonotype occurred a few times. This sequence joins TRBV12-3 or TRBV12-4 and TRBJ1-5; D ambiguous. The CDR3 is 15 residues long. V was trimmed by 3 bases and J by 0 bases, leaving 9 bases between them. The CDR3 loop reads CASSFGRYSNQPQHF. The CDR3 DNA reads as TGTGCCAGCAGTTTCGGCAGATATAGCAATCAGCCCCAGCATTTT.

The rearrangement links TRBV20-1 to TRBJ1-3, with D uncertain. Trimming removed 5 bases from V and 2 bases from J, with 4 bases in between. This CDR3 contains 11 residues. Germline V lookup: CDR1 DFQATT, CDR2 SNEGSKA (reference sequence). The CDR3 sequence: CSAYTGNTIYF. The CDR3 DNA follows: TGCAGTGCTTACACTGGAAACACCATATATTTT.